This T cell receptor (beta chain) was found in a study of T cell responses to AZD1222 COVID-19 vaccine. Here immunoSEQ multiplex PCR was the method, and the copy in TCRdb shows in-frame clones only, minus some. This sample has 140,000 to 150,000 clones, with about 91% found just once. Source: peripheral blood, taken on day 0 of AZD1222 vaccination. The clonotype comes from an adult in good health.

The CDR3 DNA sequence: TGTGCCAGCAGCCAATCCGGGACACTGTCCCTCACCTTC. Amino acids: CASSQSGTLSLTF. The rearrangement links TRBV3-1 (or the pseudogene TRBV3-2) to TRBJ1-2; tentatively, D is TRBD1 (6 bases). CDR1 LGHDT and CDR2 YNNKEL come from the germline V gene (reference sequence). There are 13 residues in the CDR3. V shed 2 bases and J shed 13 bases, with 17 bases lying between them.